A single sample is the source of the 18 T cell receptor beta chains below, sequenced in a study of blood T cell repertoires in COVID-19. Clones were sequenced by immunoSEQ multiplex PCR, and TCRdb holds only the in-frame ones, with some missing. The data show about 290,000 clones, over 80% seen once. Sequencing was done on a sample of peripheral blood. These receptors were obtained from a woman in her fifties or sixties with active or convalescent COVID-19.

J is TRBJ1-2 and V is TRBV7-2; 7 bases map to TRBD1. CDR1 is SGHTA, CDR2 FQGNSA, per germline. This CDR3 comprises 13 residues. Trimming removed 2 bases from V and 8 bases from J; junction bases left unmatched: 5. The CDR3 sequence: CASSLLRGIGYTF. CDR3 DNA: TGTGCCAGCAGCTTACTCAGGGGGATCGGCTACACCTTC.

This clone was seen only once. The chain carries TRBV7-9 and TRBJ1-5, with 8 bases aligning to TRBD1. After removal of 5 bases from V and 3 bases from J, the junction contained 6 bases not matched to a gene. This CDR3 has 15 amino acids. Germline V gene lookup returns CDR1 SEHNR and CDR2 FQNEAQ (reference sequence). The CDR3 bases are TGTGCCAGCAGCCGCGGGACAGGCCTCAATCAGCCCCAGCATTTT. It encodes CASSRGTGLNQPQHF.

This rearrangement joins TRBV18 to TRBJ2-7; D not resolved. This CDR3 spans 14 amino acids. V shed 6 bases and J shed 3 bases, with 15 bases lying between them. In germline, CDR1 is KGHSH, CDR2 LQKENI. The CDR3 DNA follows: TGTGCCAGCTCCTCGCCGGATCTAGTCTACGAGCAGTACTTC. It specifies CASSSPDLVYEQYF.

The chain joins TRBV7-6 to TRBJ2-1; TRBD2 agrees at 9 bases. V gave up 5 bases and J gave up 2 bases; unmatched junction bases: 7. Germline lookup yields CDR1 SGHVS and CDR2 FNYEAQ. The CDR3 loop spans 16 amino acids. CDR3 residues: CASSPFGGRAYNEQFF. The CDR3 DNA reads TGTGCCAGCAGCCCGTTCGGCGGGAGGGCCTACAATGAGCAGTTCTTC.

The rearrangement links TRBV19 to TRBJ2-3; 7 nucleotides align to TRBD1. After removal of 2 bases from V and 9 bases from J, the junction contained 2 bases not matched to a gene. There are 12 residues in the CDR3. Germline V gives CDR1 LNHDA, CDR2 SQIVND (reference sequence). The CDR3 DNA reads as TGTGCCAGTAGTATAACGACAGGGACGCAGTATTTT. Translated: CASSITTGTQYF. The whole variable domain, filled in from reference TRBV19 and TRBJ2-3, reads DGGITQSPKYLFRKEGQNVTLSCEQNLNHDAMYWYRQDPGQGLRLIYYSQIVNDFQKGDIAEGYSVSREKKESFPLTVTSAQKNPTAFYLCASSITTGTQYFGPGTRLTVL.

The chain combines TRBV27 with TRBJ1-2; TRBD1 might be the D (5 bases). The CDR3 is 14 residues long. The germline CDR1 and CDR2 sequences are MNHEY and SMNVEV (reference sequence). Trimming removed 0 bases at V and 4 bases at J, with 9 bases between. CDR3 sequence (DNA): TGTGCCAGCAGTTTATCGCCAGGGCCCTATGGCTACACCTTC. Amino acids: CASSLSPGPYGYTF.

This rearrangement joins TRBV19 to TRBJ1-2; the D is unclear. The CDR3 sequence is 12 residues long. Between the trimmed V and J ends, which lost 8 bases and 0 bases, there was a span of 7 bases. Germline V CDR1 and CDR2: LNHDA, SQIVND (reference sequence). The CDR3 here is CASSRSNYGYTF. CDR3 nucleotide sequence: TGTGCCAGTTCTCGTTCTAACTATGGCTACACCTTC.

This chain uses TRBV4-2 with TRBJ1-5; D may be TRBD1 (5 bases). V lost 0 bases to trimming and J lost 4 bases, with 10 bases between them. The germline CDR1 and CDR2 sequences are LGHNA and YNFKEQ. This CDR3 region has 15 residues. CDR3 in DNA: TGTGCCAGCAGCCAAGATGGGGCCGAGAATCAGCCCCAGCATTTT. Its protein is CASSQDGAENQPQHF.

Concerning this clone: Other DNA variants within this sample encode the same CDR3. The chain couples TRBV9 to TRBJ1-1; D perhaps matches TRBD1 (6 bases). Germline CDR1 reads SGDLS; CDR2 reads YYNGEE. V was clipped by 0 bases and J by 5 bases, with 8 bases between them. The CDR3 is 13 amino acids. The CDR3 DNA reads TGTGCCAGCAGCGTAGGCAGGGGTACTGAAGCTTTCTTT. The encoded protein is CASSVGRGTEAFF.

The chain is built from TRBV24-1 and TRBJ1-5; D perhaps matches TRBD1 (5 bases). Trimming stripped 3 bases from V and 6 bases from J, with 11 bases between. This CDR3 has 14 residues. CDR1 and CDR2 from the germline V gene are KGHDR and SFDVKD. This CDR3 is CATSDPGEAQPQHF. CDR3 coding DNA: TGTGCCACCAGTGATCCGGGGGAGGCTCAGCCCCAGCATTTT.

This chain connects TRBV5-4 to TRBJ2-7; TRBD1 might be the D (6 bases). CDR3 length: 14 residues. CDR1 and CDR2 (germline): SGHNT, YYREEE (reference sequence). V lost 3 bases, J lost 6 bases, and 16 bases lay in between. This CDR3 reads CASSYEQGSGEQYF. The CDR3 DNA follows: TGTGCCAGCAGCTATGAACAGGGTTCGGGCGAGCAGTACTTC.

V is TRBV6-6 and J is TRBJ1-3; the D gene is possibly TRBD1 (6 bases). Germline V gives CDR1 MNHNY, CDR2 SVGAGI (reference sequence). The CDR3 runs to 15 residues. V was shortened by 7 bases and J by 4 bases, with 17 bases between the two germline ends. CDR3: CASTRSGTSGNTIYF. The DNA of the CDR3 is TGTGCCAGCACTCGATCCGGGACATCCGGAAACACCATATATTTT.

The J gene is TRBJ1-2, the V gene TRBV5-1, with TRBD1 identical over 11 bases. Trimming removed 3 bases from V and 7 bases from J; junction bases left unmatched: 5. The CDR3 spans 14 residues. Per the germline V gene, CDR1 is SGHRS and CDR2 is YFSETQ. The CDR3 bases are TGCGCCAGCAGCTCTGGACAGGGGGCTATTGGCTACACCTTC. Its translation: CASSSGQGAIGYTF.

The V call is TRBV11-2, the J call TRBJ2-1, with 9 bases identical to TRBD2. Looked up from germline, CDR1 is SGHAT and CDR2 is FQNNGV. The CDR3 is 19 amino acids. V lost 0 bases to trimming and J lost 3 bases; unmatched junction nucleotides: 12. In DNA form, the CDR3 reads TGTGCCAGCAGCTTAGATCAAGTTCGACTAGCGGCCTTCTACAATGAGCAGTTCTTC. Protein sequence: CASSLDQVRLAAFYNEQFF.

The CDR3 protein is CASRPSGETQYF. The DNA of the CDR3 is TGTGCCAGCAGACCCAGCGGGGAGACCCAGTACTTC. V is TRBV6-5 and J is TRBJ2-5, with a possible D match to TRBD2 (6 bases). The CDR3 extends over 12 amino acids. Germline V gene lookup returns CDR1 MNHEY and CDR2 SVGAGI. V lost 6 bases and J lost 5, with 10 bases in between.

This chain connects TRBV5-8 to TRBJ1-4; D perhaps matches TRBD1 (5 bases). Looked up from germline, CDR1 is SGHTS and CDR2 is YDEGEE. Trimming cost V 4 bases and J 5 bases, with 12 bases left between them. The length of the CDR3 is 14 residues. The chain's CDR3 is CASSRTGLNEKLFF. In DNA form, the CDR3 reads TGTGCCAGCAGCAGAACGGGACTGAATGAAAAACTGTTTTTT.

V is TRBV6-5 and J is TRBJ2-7; no definite D call. V shed 4 bases and J shed 2 bases, with 3 bases lying between them. This CDR3 is 11 amino acids long. The germline CDR1 and CDR2 sequences are MNHEY and SVGAGI. CDR3: CASSSTYEQYF. CDR3 DNA: TGTGCCAGCAGTTCAACCTACGAGCAGTACTTC.

The rearrangement uses TRBV18 and TRBJ1-1; no firm D call. Trimming cost V 0 bases and J 2 bases, with 7 bases left between them. This CDR3 comprises 14 residues. Germline V gene data show CDR1 as KGHSH and CDR2 as LQKENI. As DNA, the CDR3 is TGTGCCAGCTCACCACCCCACATCAACACTGAAGCTTTCTTT. Its translation is CASSPPHINTEAFF.